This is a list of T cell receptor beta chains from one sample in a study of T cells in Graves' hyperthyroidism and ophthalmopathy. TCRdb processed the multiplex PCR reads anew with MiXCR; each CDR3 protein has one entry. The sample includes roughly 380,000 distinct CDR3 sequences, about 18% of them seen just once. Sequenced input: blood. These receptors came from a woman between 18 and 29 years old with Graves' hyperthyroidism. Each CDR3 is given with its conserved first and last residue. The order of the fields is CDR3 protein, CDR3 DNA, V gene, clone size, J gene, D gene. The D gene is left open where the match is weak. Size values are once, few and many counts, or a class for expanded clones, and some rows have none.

CDR3: CASSVDTQDSTDTQYF
DNA: TGTGCCAGCAGCGTAGATACCCAGGACAGCACAGATACGCAGTATTTT
V: TRBV9
size: many
J: TRBJ2-3
D: -

CDR3: CSARVEAWDTGELFF
DNA: TGCAGTGCTAGAGTGGAGGCCTGGGACACCGGGGAGCTGTTTTTT
V: TRBV20-1
size: many
J: TRBJ2-2
D: -

CDR3: CATSRSGRSTEAFF
DNA: TGTGCCACCAGCAGATCAGGGCGAAGCACTGAAGCTTTCTTT
V: TRBV15
size: many
J: TRBJ1-1
D: -

CDR3: CSAAIFGGGPRETQYF
DNA: TGCAGTGCTGCCATCTTTGGCGGGGGGCCTCGGGAGACCCAGTACTTC
V: TRBV20-1
size: many
J: TRBJ2-5
D: TRBD2

CDR3: CASSRPSTASKGGETQYF
DNA: TGTGCCAGCAGTCGACCCTCGACAGCGAGTAAAGGGGGAGAGACCCAGTACTTC
V: TRBV2
size: -
J: TRBJ2-5
D: -

CDR3: CASSYDGIYTEAFF
DNA: TGCGCCAGCAGCTATGACGGGATCTACACTGAAGCTTTCTTT
V: TRBV5-1
size: many
J: TRBJ1-1
D: -

CDR3: CASSGGQGSPLHF
DNA: TGTGCCAGCAGCGGAGGACAGGGGTCACCCCTCCACTTT
V: TRBV11-2
size: many
J: TRBJ1-6
D: TRBD1

CDR3: CASSYIRQLTNTEAFF
DNA: TGTGCCAGCAGTTACATTCGACAGCTAACGAACACTGAAGCTTTCTTT
V: TRBV6-5
size: few
J: TRBJ1-1
D: -

CDR3: CASSLEGRRREPQHF
DNA: TGTGCCAGCAGTTTAGAGGGACGTCGGAGGGAGCCCCAGCATTTT
V: TRBV12-3/TRBV12-4
size: many
J: TRBJ1-5
D: -

CDR3: CASTSGNQPQHF
DNA: TGTGCCAGCACGTCGGGCAATCAGCCCCAGCATTTT
V: TRBV28
size: many
J: TRBJ1-5
D: -

CDR3: CASSEDSGADEQYF
DNA: TGTGCCAGCAGTGAAGATTCCGGCGCAGACGAGCAGTACTTC
V: TRBV2
size: many
J: TRBJ2-7
D: -

CDR3: CASSRRQGRAGELFF
DNA: TGTGCCAGCAGCCGCCGACAGGGTCGGGCCGGGGAGCTGTTTTTT
V: TRBV11-3
size: few
J: TRBJ2-2
D: TRBD1

CDR3: CASNQDQRFQETQYF
DNA: TGTGCCAGCAACCAAGATCAGCGCTTCCAAGAGACCCAGTACTTC
V: TRBV5-4
size: many
J: TRBJ2-5
D: -

CDR3: CASSVTSDVNIQYF
DNA: TGCGCCAGCAGCGTAACTAGCGATGTCAACATTCAGTACTTC
V: TRBV5-1
size: many
J: TRBJ2-4
D: TRBD2